The entry that follows covers one T cell receptor (beta chain) sequence. This sample was included in a study of T cell changes during pregnancy in multiple sclerosis. The CDR3 sequence is 17 residues long. Germline V gene data show CDR1 as WNHNN and CDR2 as SYGVQD (reference sequence). Trimming stripped 7 bases from V and 1 base from J, with 21 bases between. Profiled with immunoSEQ multiplex PCR; TCRdb holds only in-frame clones, not every one. The sample carries about 120,000 clones, 80% to 95% recorded once. This specimen was peripheral blood, taken in the third trimester of pregnancy. This sequence originates from a female donor with multiple sclerosis, enrolled in a pregnancy study. J is TRBJ2-3 and V is TRBV10-1; D is perhaps TRBD2 (6 bases). Written as DNA, the CDR3 is TGCGCCAGCAAGGAACCCCCGGCCAGGAGGGGCACAGATACGCAGTATTTT. Translation: CASKEPPARRGTDTQYF.